This is a list of T cell receptor beta chains from one sample in a study of control samples from healthy donors and cancer patients. The method was immunoSEQ multiplex PCR; TCRdb's version includes in-frame clones alone and lacks a portion of them. The profile shows approximately 140,000 clones, roughly nine tenths of them singletons. The material sequenced was blood. The receptors stem from a man aged 18-30 years in good health. Both conserved end residues are part of each CDR3. The order of the fields is D gene, V gene, clone size, J gene, CDR3 DNA, CDR3 protein. A D gene is named only where the DNA matches it firmly. Size is omitted from some rows. Given values are once, few, many or a class for expanded clones.

d_call: TRBD1; v_call: TRBV7-2; clone_size: NA; j_call: TRBJ1-2; cdr3_nt: TGTGCCAGCAGCCCACCGGGACAGGCTAATTATGGCTACACCTTC; cdr3_aa: CASSPPGQANYGYTF
d_call: NA; v_call: TRBV11-2; clone_size: NA; j_call: TRBJ2-2; cdr3_nt: TGTGCCAGCAGCTTAACTATGGGTGACAACGGGGAGCTGTTTTTT; cdr3_aa: CASSLTMGDNGELFF
d_call: NA; v_call: TRBV27; clone_size: NA; j_call: TRBJ1-1; cdr3_nt: TGTGCCAGCAGTTTACAGGGGAACACTGAAGCTTTCTTT; cdr3_aa: CASSLQGNTEAFF
d_call: NA; v_call: TRBV7-2; clone_size: NA; j_call: TRBJ1-1; cdr3_nt: TGTGCCAGCAGCTTAGGTGGCACCCGATTGAACACTGAAGCTTTCTTT; cdr3_aa: CASSLGGTRLNTEAFF
d_call: TRBD1; v_call: TRBV4-1; clone_size: once; j_call: TRBJ1-1; cdr3_nt: TGCGCCAGCAGCCAACCGCGCCCAGGGGGCGGAACGGACACTGAAGCTTTCTTT; cdr3_aa: CASSQPRPGGGTDTEAFF
d_call: NA; v_call: TRBV3-1/TRBV3-2; clone_size: NA; j_call: TRBJ1-6; cdr3_nt: TGTGCCAGCAGCCAAGTTAGGGATTCACCCCTCCACTTT; cdr3_aa: CASSQVRDSPLHF
d_call: NA; v_call: TRBV12-3/TRBV12-4; clone_size: NA; j_call: TRBJ2-3; cdr3_nt: TGTGCCAGCAGTTGGGTGCAAGGAGATACGCAGTATTTT; cdr3_aa: CASSWVQGDTQYF
d_call: NA; v_call: TRBV12-5; clone_size: NA; j_call: TRBJ2-7; cdr3_nt: TGTGCTAGTGCAGTATACGAGCAGTACTTC; cdr3_aa: CASAVYEQYF
d_call: NA; v_call: TRBV11-2; clone_size: NA; j_call: TRBJ2-7; cdr3_nt: TGTGCCAGCAGTCGTCTGATGGAGCAGTACTTC; cdr3_aa: CASSRLMEQYF
d_call: NA; v_call: TRBV20-1; clone_size: few; j_call: TRBJ1-5; cdr3_nt: TGCAGTGCTAGTATCTCTAGCAATCAGCCCCAGCATTTT; cdr3_aa: CSASISSNQPQHF
d_call: TRBD1; v_call: TRBV29-1; clone_size: NA; j_call: TRBJ1-1; cdr3_nt: TGCAGCGTGGGAACAGGGGCGGACACTGAAGCTTTCTTT; cdr3_aa: CSVGTGADTEAFF
d_call: NA; v_call: TRBV30; clone_size: NA; j_call: TRBJ1-2; cdr3_nt: TGTGCCTGGAGTGTTACAGCCGCCGGCTACACCTTC; cdr3_aa: CAWSVTAAGYTF
d_call: NA; v_call: TRBV11-3; clone_size: NA; j_call: TRBJ1-1; cdr3_nt: TGTGCCAGCAGCTTCTTATCGAACACTGAAGCTTTCTTT; cdr3_aa: CASSFLSNTEAFF
d_call: NA; v_call: TRBV5-1; clone_size: NA; j_call: TRBJ2-7; cdr3_nt: TGCGCCAGCAGCGCAAGAGACAGCACGAGCTCCTACGAGCAGTACTTC; cdr3_aa: CASSARDSTSSYEQYF
d_call: NA; v_call: TRBV7-9; clone_size: NA; j_call: TRBJ1-4; cdr3_nt: TGTGCCAGCAGCTTTGGGCAATTTAATGAAAAACTGTTTTTT; cdr3_aa: CASSFGQFNEKLFF
d_call: TRBD2; v_call: TRBV3-1/TRBV3-2; clone_size: once; j_call: TRBJ2-3; cdr3_nt: TGTGCCGGCAGCTCCCGCGGGGGAGACACAGATACGCAGTATTTT; cdr3_aa: CAGSSRGGDTDTQYF
d_call: NA; v_call: TRBV18; clone_size: NA; j_call: TRBJ1-4; cdr3_nt: TGTGCCAGCTCACCCCGAGACCGGGAACTGTTTTTT; cdr3_aa: CASSPRDRELFF
d_call: TRBD2; v_call: TRBV16; clone_size: NA; j_call: TRBJ2-1; cdr3_nt: TGTGCCAGCAGCCAACTAGCGGGGAGTGATGAGCAGTTCTTC; cdr3_aa: CASSQLAGSDEQFF
d_call: NA; v_call: TRBV11-1; clone_size: NA; j_call: TRBJ2-6; cdr3_nt: TGTGCCAGCAGCCGTTTGAAGGCCTCTGGGGCCAACGTCCTGACTTTC; cdr3_aa: CASSRLKASGANVLTF
d_call: TRBD1; v_call: TRBV30; clone_size: NA; j_call: TRBJ2-6; cdr3_nt: TGTGCCTGGCATACCGGGACAGGGACACGTGGGGCCAACGTCCTGACTTTC; cdr3_aa: CAWHTGTGTRGANVLTF
d_call: NA; v_call: TRBV9; clone_size: NA; j_call: TRBJ2-7; cdr3_nt: TGTGCCAGCAGCGTAGAAGGAGGGGTATACGAGCAGTACTTC; cdr3_aa: CASSVEGGVYEQYF
d_call: TRBD1; v_call: TRBV7-9; clone_size: NA; j_call: TRBJ1-2; cdr3_nt: TGTGCCAGCAGCTTGATGGGGACAGGGAATCCAAACTATGGCTACACCTTC; cdr3_aa: CASSLMGTGNPNYGYTF
d_call: NA; v_call: TRBV4-1; clone_size: NA; j_call: TRBJ1-5; cdr3_nt: TGCGCCAGCAGCCAAATACAGGGAGGCAATCAGCCCCAGCATTTT; cdr3_aa: CASSQIQGGNQPQHF
d_call: TRBD2; v_call: TRBV30; clone_size: NA; j_call: TRBJ2-4; cdr3_nt: TGTGCCTGGACCCTGGGAGGGCAGGGCATTCAGTACTTC; cdr3_aa: CAWTLGGQGIQYF
d_call: TRBD1; v_call: TRBV7-9; clone_size: NA; j_call: TRBJ1-4; cdr3_nt: TGTGCCAGCAGCTCGACAGGGTGGCGGGAAAAACTGTTTTTT; cdr3_aa: CASSSTGWREKLFF
d_call: NA; v_call: TRBV7-3; clone_size: NA; j_call: TRBJ2-5; cdr3_nt: TGTGCCAGCAGCTTATCCCCGGGGGCAGAGACCCAGTACTTC; cdr3_aa: CASSLSPGAETQYF
d_call: NA; v_call: TRBV9; clone_size: NA; j_call: TRBJ2-7; cdr3_nt: TGTGCCAGCAGCGTAACACCCGCCCACGAGCAGTACTTC; cdr3_aa: CASSVTPAHEQYF
d_call: NA; v_call: TRBV6-5; clone_size: NA; j_call: TRBJ2-5; cdr3_nt: TGTGCCAGCAAGGTGGCAGGCCAAGAGACCCAGTACTTC; cdr3_aa: CASKVAGQETQYF
d_call: NA; v_call: TRBV27; clone_size: NA; j_call: TRBJ1-2; cdr3_nt: TGTGCCAGCAGTCCAGGCGGTCATTATGGCTACACCTTC; cdr3_aa: CASSPGGHYGYTF
d_call: NA; v_call: TRBV12-3/TRBV12-4; clone_size: once; j_call: TRBJ1-2; cdr3_nt: TGTGCCAGCAGTTCCGACAGCAGCTATGGCTACACCTTC; cdr3_aa: CASSSDSSYGYTF
d_call: NA; v_call: TRBV3-1/TRBV3-2; clone_size: NA; j_call: TRBJ2-3; cdr3_nt: TGTGCCAGCAGCCATCAGGCTAGCACAGATACGCAGTATTTT; cdr3_aa: CASSHQASTDTQYF
d_call: TRBD1; v_call: TRBV10-3; clone_size: NA; j_call: TRBJ2-7; cdr3_nt: TGTGCCATCAGCCCCGGGACAGGGGGTTTCTACGAGCAGTACTTC; cdr3_aa: CAISPGTGGFYEQYF
d_call: TRBD1; v_call: TRBV6-2/TRBV6-3; clone_size: NA; j_call: TRBJ2-7; cdr3_nt: TGTGCCAGCAGCCTAACAGGGGGCTCCTACGAGCAGTACTTC; cdr3_aa: CASSLTGGSYEQYF
d_call: NA; v_call: TRBV5-1; clone_size: NA; j_call: TRBJ1-2; cdr3_nt: TGCGCCAGCAGCCCGCTGGGGGGGGTGGACTATGGCTACACCTTC; cdr3_aa: CASSPLGGVDYGYTF
d_call: NA; v_call: TRBV27; clone_size: NA; j_call: TRBJ2-5; cdr3_nt: TGTGCCAGCAGTTTATCGACGGCTTACCAAGAGACCCAGTACTTC; cdr3_aa: CASSLSTAYQETQYF
d_call: NA; v_call: TRBV19; clone_size: NA; j_call: TRBJ2-1; cdr3_nt: TGTGCCAGTAGTTTAGGGGTTAGAAATGAGCAGTTCTTC; cdr3_aa: CASSLGVRNEQFF
d_call: NA; v_call: TRBV7-9; clone_size: NA; j_call: TRBJ2-2; cdr3_nt: TGTGCCAGCAGCTTATTCCGGTTGGGGATAGCCGGGGAGCTGTTTTTT; cdr3_aa: CASSLFRLGIAGELFF
d_call: NA; v_call: TRBV29-1; clone_size: NA; j_call: TRBJ2-1; cdr3_nt: TGCAGCGTTGGGTTACAGATATTTGACAATGAGCAGTTCTTC; cdr3_aa: CSVGLQIFDNEQFF
d_call: NA; v_call: TRBV18; clone_size: NA; j_call: TRBJ2-7; cdr3_nt: TGTGCCAGCTCACCGTACGGGCTGGAGCAGTACTTC; cdr3_aa: CASSPYGLEQYF